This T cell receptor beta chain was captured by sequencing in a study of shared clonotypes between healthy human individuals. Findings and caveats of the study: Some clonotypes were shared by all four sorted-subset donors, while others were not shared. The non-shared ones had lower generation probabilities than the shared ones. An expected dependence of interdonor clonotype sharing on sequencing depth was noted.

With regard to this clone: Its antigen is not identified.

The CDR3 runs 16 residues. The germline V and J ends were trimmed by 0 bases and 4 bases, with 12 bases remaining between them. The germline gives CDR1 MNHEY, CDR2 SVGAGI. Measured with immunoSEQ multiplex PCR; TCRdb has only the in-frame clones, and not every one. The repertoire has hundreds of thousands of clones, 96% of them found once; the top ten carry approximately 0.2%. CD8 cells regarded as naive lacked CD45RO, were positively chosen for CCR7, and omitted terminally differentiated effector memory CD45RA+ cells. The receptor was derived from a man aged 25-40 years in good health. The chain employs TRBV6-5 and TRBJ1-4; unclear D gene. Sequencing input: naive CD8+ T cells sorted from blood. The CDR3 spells CASSYSARPFNEKLFF. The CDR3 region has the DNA TGTGCCAGCAGTTACTCTGCCAGGCCTTTTAATGAAAAACTGTTTTTT.